This T cell receptor beta chain is drawn from a study of cytomegalovirus exposure and HLA in healthy donors. Using immunoSEQ multiplex PCR, the repertoire was profiled, and TCRdb retains in-frame clones only, with some absent. The sample lists 250,000 to 400,000 clones, roughly 90% occurring once. The TCR originated in a man aged 25-40 years in good health and CMV-seronegative. Specimen: PBMCs.

The CDR3 sequence: CASSLAWTEEYNSPLHF. CDR3 coding DNA: TGCGCCAGCAGCTTGGCCTGGACAGAAGAATATAATTCACCCCTCCACTTT. This chain uses TRBV5-1 with TRBJ1-6; D is possibly TRBD1 (6 bases). CDR3 length: 17 amino acids. V lost 0 bases and J 4 bases, leaving 14 bases between the germline ends. The germline V gene has CDR1 SGHRS and CDR2 YFSETQ. Looking up the rest from reference TRBV5-1 and TRBJ1-6 gives the full variable domain: KAGVTQTPRYLIKTRGQQVTLSCSPISGHRSVSWYQQTPGQGLQFLFEYFSETQRNKGNFPGRFSGRQFSNSRSEMNVSTLELGDSALYLCASSLAWTEEYNSPLHFGNGTRLTVT.